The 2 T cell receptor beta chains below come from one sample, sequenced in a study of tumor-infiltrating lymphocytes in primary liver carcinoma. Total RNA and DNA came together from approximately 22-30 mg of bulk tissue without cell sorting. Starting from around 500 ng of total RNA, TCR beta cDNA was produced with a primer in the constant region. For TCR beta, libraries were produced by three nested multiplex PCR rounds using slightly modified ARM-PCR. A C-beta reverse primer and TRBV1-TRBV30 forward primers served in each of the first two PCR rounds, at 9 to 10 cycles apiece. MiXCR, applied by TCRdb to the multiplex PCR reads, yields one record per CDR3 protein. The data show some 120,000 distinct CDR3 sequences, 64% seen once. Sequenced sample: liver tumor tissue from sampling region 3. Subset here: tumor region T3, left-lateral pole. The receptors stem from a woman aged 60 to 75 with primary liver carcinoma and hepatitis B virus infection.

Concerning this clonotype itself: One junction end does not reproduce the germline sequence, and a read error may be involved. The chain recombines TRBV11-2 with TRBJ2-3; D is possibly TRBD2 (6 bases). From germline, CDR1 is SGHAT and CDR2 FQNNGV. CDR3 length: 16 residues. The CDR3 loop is CAGSLDGTGVTDTQYF. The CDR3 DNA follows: TGTGCCGGCAGCTTAGATGGGACGGGGGTCACAGATACGCAGTATTTT.

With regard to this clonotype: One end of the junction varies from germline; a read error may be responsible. The CDR3 region is CVSSYSAGGINYGYTF. CDR3 nucleotides: TGTGTCAGCAGTTACTCGGCAGGGGGCATTAACTATGGCTACACCTTC. The rearrangement uses TRBV6-6 and TRBJ1-2, with 8 bases identical to TRBD1. Germline CDR1 reads MNHNY; CDR2 reads SVGAGI (reference sequence). The CDR3 totals 16 residues.